Following are 23 T cell receptor beta chains from one sample sequenced in a study of blood T cell repertoires in COVID-19. Using immunoSEQ multiplex PCR, the repertoire was profiled, and TCRdb retains in-frame clones only, with some absent. The repertoire includes approximately 160,000 clones, about 82% of them detected once, and 5.5% to 7% sits in the top ten. The sequenced material came from peripheral blood. The receptors originated from a man aged 50 to 60 with active or convalescent COVID-19.

J is TRBJ2-7 and V is TRBV11-3; 11 bases match TRBD2. The length of the CDR3 is 13 residues. Germline CDR1 is SGHNT and CDR2 is YENEEA. V lost 8 bases and J lost 2; bases outside the gene matches: 2. CDR3: CASGTSGTYEQYF. The CDR3 DNA sequence: TGTGCCAGCGGGACTAGCGGAACCTACGAGCAGTACTTC.

This chain joins TRBV4-2 and TRBJ1-2; a weak D match, TRBD1 (6 bases). CDR1 LGHNA and CDR2 YNFKEQ come from the germline V gene. V dropped 1 base and J dropped 3 bases, with 15 bases sitting between them. The CDR3 totals 16 residues. DNA of the CDR3: TGTGCCAGCAGCCAAGGACCAGGGACATATTACTATGGCTACACCTTC. Protein: CASSQGPGTYYYGYTF.

V gene TRBV29-1 combines with J gene TRBJ1-1; D is perhaps TRBD1 (5 bases). The CDR3 consists of 13 residues. Trimming cost V 7 bases and J 0 bases, with 12 bases left between them. Germline CDR1 is SQVTM and CDR2 is ANQGSEA. CDR3 protein: CSAGTDMNTEAFF. Written as DNA, the CDR3 is TGCAGCGCGGGGACGGACATGAACACTGAAGCTTTCTTT. Using reference TRBV29-1 and TRBJ1-1 for the parts outside the CDR3, the full variable domain is SAVISQKPSRDICQRGTSLTIQCQVDSQVTMMFWYRQQPGQSLTLIATANQGSEATYESGFVIDKFPISRPNLTFSTLTVSNMSPEDSSIYLCSAGTDMNTEAFFGQGTRLTVV.

The genes are TRBV14 and TRBJ2-3; 9 bases align to TRBD2. This CDR3 contains 16 residues. Germline assignment: CDR1 SGHDN and CDR2 FVKESK. J gave up 2 bases and V 4 bases, and 7 bases lay outside the gene matches. The DNA of the CDR3 is TGTGCCAGCAGCCCGCGGGCGGGAGGGATCACAGATACGCAGTATTTT. Translation: CASSPRAGGITDTQYF.

The chain carries TRBV25-1 and TRBJ2-1; D gene uncertain. Trimming shortened V by 5 bases and J by 4 bases, and 6 bases separated the two germline ends. This CDR3 is 12 amino acids long. CDR1 and CDR2 from the germline V gene are MGHDK and SYGVNS. The CDR3 here is CASSPQYNEQFF. CDR3 in DNA: TGTGCCAGCAGTCCCCAATACAATGAGCAGTTCTTC.

This clone was recorded only once. The rearrangement links TRBV6-2 or TRBV6-3 to TRBJ2-3; a possible D gene is TRBD2 (6 bases). CDR3 size: 15 residues. Germline lookup yields CDR1 MNHEY and CDR2 SVGEGT. The V end lost 2 bases, the J end lost 1 base, and 10 bases lay between the germline ends. The CDR3 region is CASSYPPGGTDTQYF. The CDR3 coding sequence is TGTGCCAGCAGTTACCCCCCGGGAGGCACAGATACGCAGTATTTT.

The CDR3 spells CASSIVAGDEQFF. The DNA of the CDR3 is TGTGCCAGTAGTATAGTGGCCGGGGATGAGCAGTTCTTC. The V gene is TRBV19, the J gene TRBJ2-1, with D maybe TRBD2 (5 bases). With 1 base removed from V and 8 bases from J, the gap between germline ends came to 9 bases. Germline loops: CDR1 LNHDA, CDR2 SQIVND (reference sequence). The CDR3 length is 13 residues.

The V gene is TRBV30, the J gene TRBJ1-3; no definite D call. The CDR3 runs to 13 residues. V gave up 4 bases and J gave up 1 base, with 8 bases separating them. CDR1 is GTSNPN and CDR2 is SVGIG in the germline V gene (reference sequence). This CDR3 is CAWKTSSGNTIYF. The CDR3 region has the DNA TGTGCCTGGAAGACAAGTTCTGGAAACACCATATATTTT. The full variable domain, its missing parts supplied by reference TRBV30 and TRBJ1-3, is SQTIHQWPATLVQPVGSPLSLECTVEGTSNPNLYWYRQAAGRGLQLLFYSVGIGQISSEVPQNLSASRPQDRQFILSSKKLLLSDSGFYLCAWKTSSGNTIYFGEGSWLTVV.

V gene TRBV19 combines with J gene TRBJ1-2, with TRBD1 as a possible D gene (5 bases). Trimming removed 2 bases from V and 8 bases from J, with 12 bases in between. The V gene's germline CDR1 is LNHDA and CDR2 SQIVND (reference sequence). This CDR3 has 13 residues. In DNA form, the CDR3 reads TGTGCCAGTAGTATACAGGGAACGAACGGCTACACCTTC. This codes for CASSIQGTNGYTF.

CDR3 DNA sequence: TGTGCCAGCAGCTTGGGCGACTATGGGAACACTGAAGCTTTCTTT. Its translation: CASSLGDYGNTEAFF. The J gene is TRBJ1-1, the V gene TRBV5-6, with D hard to call. Germline V gene data show CDR1 as SGHDT and CDR2 as YYEEEE. The CDR3 covers 15 residues. V lost 0 bases, J lost 1 base, and 10 bases lay in between.

This clone was seen only once. The V call is TRBV11-2, the J call TRBJ1-1; D is unclear. The CDR3 has 15 residues. Looked up from germline, CDR1 is SGHAT and CDR2 is FQNNGV. Trimming cost V 1 base and J 2 bases, with 11 bases left between them. CDR3 residues: CASSLAPGGNTEAFF. CDR3 DNA: TGTGCCAGCAGCTTAGCCCCCGGAGGTAACACTGAAGCTTTCTTT.

This sequence joins TRBV3-1 (or the pseudogene TRBV3-2) and TRBJ1-3, with 12 bases that match TRBD1. V lost 1 base to trimming and J lost 7 bases; unmatched junction nucleotides: 8. CDR1 is LGHDT, CDR2 YNNKEL, per germline (reference sequence). This CDR3 spans 17 amino acids. The CDR3: CASSQGSPGQGANTIYF. CDR3 nucleotides: TGTGCCAGCAGCCAAGGTTCACCGGGACAGGGGGCGAACACCATATATTTT.

This sequence joins TRBV6-5 and TRBJ1-4; 9 positions match TRBD1. The germline V gene has CDR1 MNHEY and CDR2 SVGAGI. This CDR3 spans 15 amino acids. Losses at the gene ends were 6 bases for V and 4 bases for J; bases not matched to a gene: 6. In DNA form, the CDR3 reads TGTGCCAGCAGGAGCCGGGACAGGGTTAATGAAAAACTGTTTTTT. Its translation is CASRSRDRVNEKLFF.

The CDR3 bases are TGCGCCAGCAGCTTGGAACTAGCGGAGACCCAGTACTTC. Translated, it gives CASSLELAETQYF. This chain joins TRBV5-1 and TRBJ2-5; 7 nucleotides match TRBD2. The length of the CDR3 is 13 residues. Per the germline V gene, CDR1 is SGHRS and CDR2 is YFSETQ. The V segment lost 0 bases and the J segment 5 bases; nucleotides outside the gene matches: 1.

The chain employs TRBV30 and TRBJ2-4, with D hard to call. There are 12 residues in the CDR3. V dropped 1 base and J dropped 5 bases, with 6 bases sitting between them. The germline CDR1 and CDR2 sequences are GTSNPN and SVGIG (reference sequence). CDR3 loop: CAWSETQNIQYF. In DNA form, the CDR3 reads TGTGCCTGGAGTGAAACACAAAACATTCAGTACTTC.

In this sample, this clone turned up a few times. The CDR3 here is CATSVSGQETQYF. In DNA, the CDR3 is TGTGCCACCAGTGTAAGCGGCCAAGAGACCCAGTACTTC. The gene calls are TRBV24-1 and TRBJ2-5; D is possibly TRBD2 (5 bases). The CDR3 is made up of 13 amino acids. Germline V CDR1 and CDR2: KGHDR, SFDVKD. V lost 5 bases and J lost 1, with 7 bases in between.

The genes are TRBV25-1 and TRBJ2-2; tentative D call: TRBD2 (6 bases). CDR3 length: 16 amino acids. Germline values: CDR1 MGHDK, CDR2 SYGVNS. V lost 7 bases to trimming and J lost 0 bases, with 15 bases between them. In nucleotides, the CDR3 is TGTGCCAGCACCTATACCCGGGGGACGAACACCGGGGAGCTGTTTTTT. This encodes CASTYTRGTNTGELFF.

The V and J genes are TRBV29-1 and TRBJ2-5, with TRBD1 matching over 7 bases. Germline V gene data show CDR1 as SQVTM and CDR2 as ANQGSEA. The CDR3 runs to 13 residues. Trimming cost V 7 bases and J 4 bases; bases outside gene matches: 9. In DNA, the CDR3 is TGCAGCGCCAGGGAGAGGGGGCGAGAGACCCAGTACTTC. It specifies CSARERGRETQYF.

The V call is TRBV7-6, the J call TRBJ1-1; weak D call: TRBD1 (6 bases). Germline CDR1 and CDR2: SGHVS and FNYEAQ. This CDR3 has 13 residues. The ends were cut back, 5 bases at V and 7 bases at J, with 14 bases in the middle. The DNA for the CDR3 is TGTGCCAGCAGCCCACAGGGTTTTGGTGAAGCTTTCTTT. Translation gives CASSPQGFGEAFF.

The chain carries TRBV29-1 and TRBJ2-5, with a weak D call TRBD1 (6 bases). V lost 7 bases, J lost 3 bases, and 12 bases lay in between. The length of the CDR3 is 12 residues. Per germline, CDR1 SQVTM and CDR2 ANQGSEA. CDR3 coding DNA: TGCAGCGCTGGACAGCACAAAGAGACCCAGTACTTC. It is translated as CSAGQHKETQYF.

V and J are TRBV7-2 and TRBJ1-1; D gene unclear. Looked up from germline, CDR1 is SGHTA and CDR2 is FQGNSA. V dropped 2 bases and J dropped 5 bases, with 9 bases sitting between them. The CDR3 length is 13 residues. The CDR3, as DNA: TGTGCCAGCAGCTTATCTTCTTTGACTGAAGCTTTCTTT. It codes for CASSLSSLTEAFF.

The V gene is TRBV18, the J gene TRBJ2-5; D gene ambiguous. With 1 base removed from V and 3 bases from J, the gap between germline ends came to 9 bases. CDR1 and CDR2 (germline): KGHSH, LQKENI. The CDR3 runs to 14 residues. In nucleotides, the CDR3 is TGTGCCAGCTCACCACAGTGGGCTGAAGAGACCCAGTACTTC. Translated, it gives CASSPQWAEETQYF.

The chain recombines TRBV4-2 with TRBJ1-5, with D unclear. Germline loops: CDR1 LGHNA, CDR2 YNFKEQ. Trimming removed 4 bases at V and 6 bases at J, with 13 bases between. CDR3 length equals 14 residues. DNA for the CDR3: TGTGCCAGCAGCCTAGGCTTGGAGACTCAGCCCCAGCATTTT. As protein: CASSLGLETQPQHF.